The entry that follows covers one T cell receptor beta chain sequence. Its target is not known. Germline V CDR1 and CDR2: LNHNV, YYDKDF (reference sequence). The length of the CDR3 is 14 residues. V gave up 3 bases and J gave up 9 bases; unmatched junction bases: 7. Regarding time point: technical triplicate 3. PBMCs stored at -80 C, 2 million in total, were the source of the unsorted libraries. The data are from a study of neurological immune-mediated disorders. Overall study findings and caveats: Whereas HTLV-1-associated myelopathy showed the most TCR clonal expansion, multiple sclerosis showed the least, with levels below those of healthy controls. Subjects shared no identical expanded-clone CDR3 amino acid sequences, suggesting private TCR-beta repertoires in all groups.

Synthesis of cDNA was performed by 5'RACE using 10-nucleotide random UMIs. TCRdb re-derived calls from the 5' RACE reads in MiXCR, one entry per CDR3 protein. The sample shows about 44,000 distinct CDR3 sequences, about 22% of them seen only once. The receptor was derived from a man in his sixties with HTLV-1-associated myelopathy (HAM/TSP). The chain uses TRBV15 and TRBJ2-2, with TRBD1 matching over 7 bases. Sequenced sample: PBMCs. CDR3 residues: CATSSNKGARELFF. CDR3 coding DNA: TGTGCCACCAGCAGTAATAAGGGGGCACGGGAGCTGTTTTTT.